This TCR beta chain was observed in a study of monozygotic twins with inflammatory bowel disease. Study-level results: Healthy twins showed more clonotype sharing with others than IBD patients, especially patients with disease activity. Support was lacking for any single strong IBD-associated signal or clonotype.

On this clonotype itself: Its cognate antigen is unknown.

Molecular identifiers with 6-nucleotide sample barcodes were added during cDNA synthesis via template switching. One entry per CDR3 protein, without DNA, is what TCRdb gives after re-calling the 5' RACE reads. The table lists 300,000 to 450,000 distinct CDR3 sequences. Germline V gives CDR1 MGHDK, CDR2 SYGVNS. The CDR3 is 17 residues long. Whole blood without T cell sorting served as the source of isolated total RNA. The gene calls are TRBV25-1 and TRBJ2-1; TCRdb designates TRBD1, a call that cannot be tested without DNA. Source material: blood. The TCR comes from a human donor with ulcerative colitis or Crohn's disease, or a healthy co-twin of an affected twin (not recorded which). CDR3 protein: CASSGVTGGQTYNEQFF.